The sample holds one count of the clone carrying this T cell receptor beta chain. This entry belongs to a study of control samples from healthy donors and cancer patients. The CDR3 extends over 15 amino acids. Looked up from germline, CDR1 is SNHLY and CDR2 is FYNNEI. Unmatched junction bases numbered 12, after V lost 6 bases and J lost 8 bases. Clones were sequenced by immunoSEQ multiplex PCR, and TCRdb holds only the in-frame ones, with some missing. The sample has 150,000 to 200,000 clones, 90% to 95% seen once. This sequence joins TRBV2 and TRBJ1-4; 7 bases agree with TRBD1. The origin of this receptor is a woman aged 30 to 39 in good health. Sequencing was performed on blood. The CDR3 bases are TGTGCCAGCAGCGTCCCGTCAGGGGGTGGGGAAAAACTGTTTTTT. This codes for CASSVPSGGGEKLFF.